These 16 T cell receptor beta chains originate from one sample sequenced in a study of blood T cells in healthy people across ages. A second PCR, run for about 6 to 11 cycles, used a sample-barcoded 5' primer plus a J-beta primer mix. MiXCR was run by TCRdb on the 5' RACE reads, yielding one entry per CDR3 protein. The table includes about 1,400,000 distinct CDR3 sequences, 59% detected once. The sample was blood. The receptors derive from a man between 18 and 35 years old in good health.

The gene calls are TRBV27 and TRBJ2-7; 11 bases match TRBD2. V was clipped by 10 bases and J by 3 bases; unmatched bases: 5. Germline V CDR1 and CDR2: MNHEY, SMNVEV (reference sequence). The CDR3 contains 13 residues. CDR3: CATLAGGGYEQYF. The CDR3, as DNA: TGTGCCACCTTAGCGGGAGGGGGCTACGAGCAGTACTTC.

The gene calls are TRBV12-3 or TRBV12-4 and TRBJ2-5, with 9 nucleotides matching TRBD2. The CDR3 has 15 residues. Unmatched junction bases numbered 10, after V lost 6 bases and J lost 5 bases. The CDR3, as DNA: TGTGCCAGCAGCACCACCTGGACTAGCGAGGAGACCCAGTACTTC. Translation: CASSTTWTSEETQYF.

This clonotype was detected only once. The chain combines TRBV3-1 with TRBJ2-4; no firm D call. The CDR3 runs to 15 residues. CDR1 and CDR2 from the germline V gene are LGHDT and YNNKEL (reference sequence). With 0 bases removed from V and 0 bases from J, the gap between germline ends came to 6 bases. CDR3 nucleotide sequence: TGTGCCAGCAGCCAAGATGCAGCAGCCAAAAACATTCAGTACTTC. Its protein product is CASSQDAAAKNIQYF.

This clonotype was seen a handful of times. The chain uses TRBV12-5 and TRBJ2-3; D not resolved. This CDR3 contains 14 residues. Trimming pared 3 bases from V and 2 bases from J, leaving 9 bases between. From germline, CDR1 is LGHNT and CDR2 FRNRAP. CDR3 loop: CASGLPAPTDTQYF. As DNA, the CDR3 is TGTGCTAGTGGTTTACCTGCTCCCACAGATACGCAGTATTTT. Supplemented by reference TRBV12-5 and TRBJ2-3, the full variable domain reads DARVTQTPRHKVTEMGQEVTMRCQPILGHNTVFWYRQTMMQGLELLAYFRNRAPLDDSGMPKDRFSAEMPDATLATLKIQPSEPRDSAVYFCASGLPAPTDTQYFGPGTRLTVL.

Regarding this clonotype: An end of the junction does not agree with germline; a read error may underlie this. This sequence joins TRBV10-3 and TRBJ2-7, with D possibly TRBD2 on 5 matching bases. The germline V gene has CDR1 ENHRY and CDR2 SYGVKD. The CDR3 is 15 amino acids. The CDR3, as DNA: TGTGCCAGCAGTTGGCGGCGAACTAGCTCCTACGAGCAGTACTTC. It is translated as CASSWRRTSSYEQYF.

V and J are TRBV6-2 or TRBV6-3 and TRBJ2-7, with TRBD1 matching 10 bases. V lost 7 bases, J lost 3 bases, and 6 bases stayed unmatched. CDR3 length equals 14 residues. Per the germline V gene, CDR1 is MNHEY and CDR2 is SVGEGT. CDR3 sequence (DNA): TGTGCCAGCATCCGGGACAGGGGACTCTACGAGCAGTACTTC. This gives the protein CASIRDRGLYEQYF.

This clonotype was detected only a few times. In nucleotides, the CDR3 is TGCGCCAGCAGCCGATCAGGGGGCTACGAGCAGTACTTC. Its protein is CASSRSGGYEQYF. The chain is built from TRBV4-1 and TRBJ2-7; the match to TRBD1 covers 7 bases. Germline trimming cut 4 bases from V and 3 bases from J; bases unmatched to any gene: 3. Germline CDR1 reads MGHRA; CDR2 reads YSYEKL. CDR3 length: 13 amino acids.

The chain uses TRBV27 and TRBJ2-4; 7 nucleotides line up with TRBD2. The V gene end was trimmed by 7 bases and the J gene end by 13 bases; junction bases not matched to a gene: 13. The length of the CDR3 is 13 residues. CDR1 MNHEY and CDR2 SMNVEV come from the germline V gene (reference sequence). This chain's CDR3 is CASTPQGTREQYF. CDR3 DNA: TGTGCCAGCACCCCGCAGGGTACGCGGGAGCAGTACTTC.

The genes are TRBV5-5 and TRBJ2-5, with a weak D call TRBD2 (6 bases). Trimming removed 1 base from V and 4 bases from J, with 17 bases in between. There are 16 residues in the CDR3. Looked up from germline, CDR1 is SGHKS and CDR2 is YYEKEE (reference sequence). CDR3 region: CASSLQVGDWSETQYF. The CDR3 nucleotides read TGTGCCAGCAGCTTGCAGGTGGGGGACTGGTCAGAGACCCAGTACTTC.

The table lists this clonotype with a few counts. The CDR3 here is CSARGGDYEQYF. The CDR3 coding sequence is TGCAGTGCTAGAGGTGGAGACTACGAGCAGTACTTC. The V gene is TRBV20-1, the J gene TRBJ2-7; D remains unclear. Germline CDR1 and CDR2: DFQATT and SNEGSKA (reference sequence). Trimming took off 1 base at V and 3 bases at J, with 7 bases between the two ends. CDR3 length equals 12 residues.

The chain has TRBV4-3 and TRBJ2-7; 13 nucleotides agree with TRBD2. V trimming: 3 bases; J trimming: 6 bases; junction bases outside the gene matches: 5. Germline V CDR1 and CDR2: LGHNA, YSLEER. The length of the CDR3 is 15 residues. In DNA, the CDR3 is TGCGCCAGCAGCCAGACTAGCGGGGGGTTCAGCGAGCAGTACTTC. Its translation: CASSQTSGGFSEQYF.

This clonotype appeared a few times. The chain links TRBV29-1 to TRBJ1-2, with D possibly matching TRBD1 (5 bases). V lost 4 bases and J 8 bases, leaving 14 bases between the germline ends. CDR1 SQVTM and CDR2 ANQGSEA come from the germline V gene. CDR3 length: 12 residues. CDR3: CSVAARGGGYTF. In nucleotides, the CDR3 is TGCAGCGTTGCCGCCCGGGGGGGAGGCTACACCTTC.

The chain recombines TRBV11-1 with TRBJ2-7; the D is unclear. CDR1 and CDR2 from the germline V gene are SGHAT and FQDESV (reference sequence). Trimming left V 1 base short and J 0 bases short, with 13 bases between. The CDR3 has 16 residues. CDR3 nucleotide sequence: TGTGCCAGCAGCTTAGGTGGCGGACGGCTCTCCTACGAGCAGTACTTC. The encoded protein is CASSLGGGRLSYEQYF.

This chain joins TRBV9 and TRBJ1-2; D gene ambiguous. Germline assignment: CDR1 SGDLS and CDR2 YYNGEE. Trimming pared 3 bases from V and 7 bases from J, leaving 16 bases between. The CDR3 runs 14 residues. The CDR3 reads CASSGTGYPSGYTF. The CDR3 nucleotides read TGTGCCAGCAGCGGAACGGGCTACCCTTCTGGCTACACCTTC.

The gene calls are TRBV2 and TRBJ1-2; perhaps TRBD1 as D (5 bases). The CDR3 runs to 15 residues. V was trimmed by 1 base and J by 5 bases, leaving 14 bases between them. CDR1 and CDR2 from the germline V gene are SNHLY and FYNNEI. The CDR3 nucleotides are TGTGCCAGCAGTGAAGGGCCCCCTGGGGGTTATGGCTACACCTTC. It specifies CASSEGPPGGYGYTF. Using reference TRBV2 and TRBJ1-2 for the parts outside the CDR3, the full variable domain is EPEVTQTPSHQVTQMGQEVILRCVPISNHLYFYWYRQILGQKVEFLVSFYNNEISEKSEIFDDQFSVERPDGSNFTLKIRSTKLEDSAMYFCASSEGPPGGYGYTFGSGTRLTVV.

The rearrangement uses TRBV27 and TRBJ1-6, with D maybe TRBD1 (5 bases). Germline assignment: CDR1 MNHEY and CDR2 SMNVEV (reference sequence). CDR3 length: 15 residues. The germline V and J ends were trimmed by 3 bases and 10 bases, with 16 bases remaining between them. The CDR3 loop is CASSLVEAGYSPLHF. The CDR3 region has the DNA TGTGCCAGCAGTTTGGTGGAGGCAGGGTACTCACCCCTCCACTTT.